The 31 T cell receptor beta chains listed next were all sequenced from one sample in a study of vaccination and CD4 T cells after COVID-19. Their antigens remain unidentified. Regarding treatment: approximately nine-day PBMC culture with coronavirus spike peptide pools or control peptides (ViraFEST assay). With the Oncomine TCR Beta short-read assay, DNA from cultured CD4+ T cells was sequenced. TCRdb re-derived calls from the PCR reads in MiXCR, one entry per CDR3 protein. The table has 14,000 to 15,000 distinct CDR3 sequences, roughly two fifths seen once. Sequencing was performed on CD4+ T cells from blood, cultured in vitro. The receptors derive from a human donor who had recovered from COVID-19.

This clonotype appeared a few times. This chain connects TRBV21-1 to TRBJ1-5; the table's D call TRBD1 went unverified against the DNA. TRBV21-1 corresponds to a pseudogene. The CDR3 runs to 17 residues. The CDR3: CASSKITGERSNQPQHF. The CDR3 coding sequence is TGTGCCAGCAGCAAAATCACAGGGGAAAGGAGCAATCAGCCCCAGCATTTT.

V gene TRBV7-8 combines with J gene TRBJ2-1; TRBD2 matches at 9 bases. Per germline, CDR1 SGHVS and CDR2 FQNEAQ. This CDR3 contains 15 residues. After removal of 5 bases from V and 4 bases from J, the junction contained 6 bases not matched to a gene. CDR3 residues: CASSVSGGLYNEQFF. The CDR3 nucleotides read TGTGCCAGCAGCGTTAGCGGGGGCCTATACAATGAGCAGTTCTTC.

In this sample, this clonotype turned up once. The J gene is TRBJ2-3, the V gene TRBV6-2 or TRBV6-3; 7 bases match TRBD1. V shed 6 bases and J 6 bases; nucleotides not matched to a gene: 12. The CDR3 consists of 15 residues. Germline values: CDR1 MNHEY, CDR2 SVGEGT. CDR3 sequence: CASSKLQTGLDTQYF. The CDR3 DNA reads TGTGCCAGCAGCAAGCTTCAGACAGGGTTGGATACGCAGTATTTT.

This clonotype was recorded a few times. The CDR3, as DNA: TGTGCCAGCAGCGCCCCGAGAAACTATGGCTACACCTTC. This encodes CASSAPRNYGYTF. The rearrangement joins TRBV7-2 to TRBJ1-2; D not certain. This CDR3 is 13 amino acids long. The V end lost 5 bases, the J end lost 2 bases, and 9 bases lay between the germline ends. Germline CDR1 SGHTA, CDR2 FQGNSA.

The chain employs TRBV6-1 and TRBJ2-1, with 12 bases matching TRBD2. CDR1 and CDR2 (germline): MNHNS, SASEGT. The J segment lost 8 bases and the V segment lost 4 bases, leaving 6 bases of the junction unmatched. This CDR3 contains 15 residues. The CDR3 nucleotides are TGTGCCAGCAGTGGACTAGCGGGAGAACTCGATGAGCAGTTCTTC. This gives the protein CASSGLAGELDEQFF.

The chain carries TRBV20-1 and TRBJ2-3; D not resolved. Trimming cost V 3 bases and J 3 bases, with 13 bases left between them. CDR3 length: 14 residues. Germline CDR1 reads DFQATT; CDR2 reads SNEGSKA (reference sequence). This CDR3 reads CSASEFKRTDTQYF. In nucleotides, the CDR3 is TGCAGTGCTAGTGAATTCAAGAGGACAGATACGCAGTATTTT.

V is TRBV20-1 and J is TRBJ2-1; 9 bases match TRBD2. The germline CDR1 and CDR2 sequences are DFQATT and SNEGSKA (reference sequence). This CDR3 region has 16 residues. The V gene end was trimmed by 5 bases and the J gene end by 3 bases; junction bases not matched to a gene: 11. This CDR3 reads CSAVQKERGVYNEQFF. In nucleotides, the CDR3 is TGCAGTGCTGTCCAAAAAGAGCGGGGGGTCTACAATGAGCAGTTCTTC.

J is TRBJ2-1 and V is TRBV27, with D hard to call. CDR3 length: 13 residues. CDR1 is MNHEY, CDR2 SMNVEV, per germline (reference sequence). Trimming shortened V by 1 base and J by 2 bases, and 3 bases separated the two germline ends. The CDR3 DNA follows: TGTGCCAGCAGTTTATATACCTACAATGAGCAGTTCTTC. It is translated as CASSLYTYNEQFF.

This clonotype has only a few counts. The chain couples TRBV10-3 to TRBJ1-1, with 9 bases matching TRBD1. Germline V gene data show CDR1 as ENHRY and CDR2 as SYGVKD. J was trimmed by 11 bases and V by 2 bases; bases with no gene match: 12. The CDR3 extends over 15 amino acids. CDR3 protein: CAISEVSGQGVLAFF. The CDR3 DNA sequence: TGTGCCATCAGTGAGGTGTCGGGACAGGGCGTCTTGGCTTTCTTT.

This clonotype has just a few counts. This sequence joins TRBV7-2 and TRBJ1-2, with no clear D. Germline lookup yields CDR1 SGHTA and CDR2 FQGNSA. This CDR3 comprises 12 residues. V was pared by 8 bases and J by 5 bases, with 12 bases between. The CDR3 region is CASGKDGYGYTF. CDR3 coding DNA: TGTGCCAGCGGTAAAGATGGGTATGGCTACACCTTC.

The chain employs TRBV11-2 and TRBJ1-1, with 11 bases that match TRBD1. The germline V gene has CDR1 SGHAT and CDR2 FQNNGV. The V gene end was trimmed by 5 bases and the J gene end by 8 bases; junction bases not matched to a gene: 4. The CDR3 sequence is 13 residues long. This chain's CDR3 is CASSRDRGGEAFF. The CDR3, as DNA: TGTGCCAGCAGCAGGGACAGGGGGGGAGAAGCTTTCTTT.

The chain carries TRBV6-1 and TRBJ1-2, with D perhaps matching TRBD1 (5 bases). Germline V gives CDR1 MNHNS, CDR2 SASEGT. This CDR3 spans 18 amino acids. The germline V and J ends were trimmed by 2 bases and 1 base, with 20 bases remaining between them. The CDR3 DNA sequence: TGTGCCAGCAGTGAAAATATGGTGGGGCAACGCTTTAACTATGGCTACACCTTC. Its translation: CASSENMVGQRFNYGYTF.

V is TRBV24-1 and J is TRBJ1-5, with D unresolved. V lost 3 bases to trimming and J lost 3 bases, with 17 bases between them. CDR3 size: 17 residues. The germline V gene encodes CDR1 KGHDR and CDR2 SFDVKD. In DNA form, the CDR3 reads TGTGCCACCAGTGATCACAGAATAGACACGGTCAATCAGCCCCAGCATTTT. It specifies CATSDHRIDTVNQPQHF.

In this sample, this clonotype turned up a few times. The gene calls are TRBV7-9 and TRBJ1-2; D not resolved. Trimming removed 2 bases from V and 2 bases from J, with 15 bases in between. Germline lookup yields CDR1 SEHNR and CDR2 FQNEAQ (reference sequence). The CDR3 covers 16 residues. The CDR3 is CASSLRSLQGNYGYTF. The CDR3 nucleotides read TGTGCCAGCAGCTTACGGAGCCTTCAAGGAAACTATGGCTACACCTTC.

This clonotype has a handful of counts. The chain couples TRBV6-1 to TRBJ1-5; perhaps TRBD1 as D (5 bases). Germline assignment: CDR1 MNHNS and CDR2 SASEGT. Trimming cost V 7 bases and J 3 bases, with 13 bases left between them. There are 14 residues in the CDR3. CDR3 loop: CASKQGLFNQPQHF. The CDR3 bases are TGTGCCAGCAAGCAGGGCCTGTTCAATCAGCCCCAGCATTTT.

This clonotype has just a few counts. The chain uses TRBV6-1 and TRBJ2-3, with 7 positions matching TRBD2. The CDR3 loop spans 16 amino acids. Unmatched junction bases numbered 6, after V lost 2 bases and J lost 1 base. CDR1 and CDR2 (germline): MNHNS, SASEGT. CDR3 DNA sequence: TGTGCCAGCAGTGAATCGACGGGAGGTCGCACAGATACGCAGTATTTT. Residues: CASSESTGGRTDTQYF.

The V gene is TRBV6-5, the J gene TRBJ2-7; unclear D gene. Trimming took off 3 bases at V and 4 bases at J, with 16 bases between the two ends. The CDR3 loop spans 15 amino acids. Germline CDR1 MNHEY, CDR2 SVGAGI. The CDR3 bases are TGTGCCAGCAGTTATAGTCCGGGTGGAAAATACGAGCAGTACTTC. Translation gives CASSYSPGGKYEQYF.

This clonotype was found a few times. This chain connects TRBV2 to TRBJ2-4; possible D gene TRBD2, 6 bases. The germline V gene has CDR1 SNHLY and CDR2 FYNNEI. The CDR3 sequence is 16 residues long. Trimming took 4 bases from V and 0 from J, leaving 13 bases between them. The CDR3 nucleotides read TGTGCCAGCAGTGTAGATGGGGGGAAAGCCAAAAACATTCAGTACTTC. Its protein product is CASSVDGGKAKNIQYF.

V usage is TRBV15 and J usage is TRBJ1-4; the match to TRBD1 covers 7 bases. Germline V gene lookup returns CDR1 LNHNV and CDR2 YYDKDF (reference sequence). With 1 base clipped from V and 7 bases from J, the junction kept 3 bases outside the gene matches. The CDR3 has 14 residues. CDR3 residues: CATSRVGGIEKLFF. The CDR3 DNA is TGTGCCACCAGCAGAGTAGGGGGCATTGAAAAACTGTTTTTT.

This clonotype was detected only a few times. V gene TRBV7-2 combines with J gene TRBJ1-2; D remains unclear. CDR1 and CDR2 from the germline V gene are SGHTA and FQGNSA. The CDR3 consists of 13 residues. V lost 3 bases and J lost 5, with 10 bases in between. CDR3 sequence reads: CASSFDGLYGYTF. Here the CDR3 DNA reads TGTGCCAGCAGCTTTGACGGACTATATGGCTACACCTTC. The full variable domain, completed using reference TRBV7-2 and TRBJ1-2, is GAGVSQSPSNKVTEKGKDVELRCDPISGHTALYWYRQSLGQGLEFLIYFQGNSAPDKSGLPSDRFSAERTGGSVSTLTIQRTQQEDSAVYLCASSFDGLYGYTFGSGTRLTVV.

The genes are TRBV6-1 and TRBJ2-1, with TRBD2 matching 8 bases. Per the germline V gene, CDR1 is MNHNS and CDR2 is SASEGT. The CDR3 is 13 residues long. V gave up 6 bases and J gave up 6 bases; unmatched junction bases: 4. DNA for the CDR3: TGTGCCAGCAGAACTAGCGGAACCAATGAGCAGTTCTTC. The encoded protein is CASRTSGTNEQFF.

The gene calls are TRBV15 and TRBJ1-1, with 8 nucleotides matching TRBD1. Germline V lookup: CDR1 LNHNV, CDR2 YYDKDF (reference sequence). The CDR3 is 16 residues long. Trimming cost V 0 bases and J 1 base; bases outside gene matches: 4. In DNA form, the CDR3 reads TGTGCCACCAGCAGAGAGTTAGACAGGGGGAACACTGAAGCTTTCTTT. It yields the protein CATSRELDRGNTEAFF.

This clonotype was picked up a small number of times. The chain links TRBV6-5 to TRBJ1-2; tentative D call: TRBD1 (5 bases). The CDR3 has 16 residues. The germline gives CDR1 MNHEY, CDR2 SVGAGI. The germline V and J ends were trimmed by 0 bases and 4 bases, with 15 bases remaining between them. The CDR3 DNA reads TGTGCCAGCAGTTACTCGATGGCTCAGGGTAGCTATGGCTACACCTTC. Its translation is CASSYSMAQGSYGYTF.

The genes are TRBV5-1 and TRBJ1-3; D unresolved. The CDR3 sequence is 14 residues long. Germline V gene lookup returns CDR1 SGHRS and CDR2 YFSETQ. V lost 5 bases and J 4 bases, leaving 13 bases between the germline ends. The CDR3 sequence is CASRSDPSGNTIYF. The CDR3 region has the DNA TGCGCCAGCAGATCGGACCCCTCGGGAAACACCATATATTTT. Variable domain in full (rest from reference TRBV5-1 and TRBJ1-3): KAGVTQTPRYLIKTRGQQVTLSCSPISGHRSVSWYQQTPGQGLQFLFEYFSETQRNKGNFPGRFSGRQFSNSRSEMNVSTLELGDSALYLCASRSDPSGNTIYFGEGSWLTVV.

The chain joins TRBV4-3 to TRBJ2-7; D perhaps matches TRBD2 (7 bases). The CDR3 has 13 amino acids. Deletions cut 1 base from V and 7 bases from J, with 11 bases between. The V gene's germline CDR1 is LGHNA and CDR2 YSLEER. Here the CDR3 reads CASSQGEGGEQYF. DNA for the CDR3: TGCGCCAGCAGCCAAGGGGAGGGGGGAGAGCAGTACTTC.

This chain connects TRBV5-1 to TRBJ2-5, with TRBD2 identical over 7 bases. J lost 2 bases, V lost 4 bases, and 8 bases had no gene match. The CDR3 is made up of 15 amino acids. Germline-derived CDR1 and CDR2 are SGHRS and YFSETQ. CDR3 DNA sequence: TGCGCCAGCAGCCACAGTTCAGCGGGGCAAGAGACCCAGTACTTC. Its protein product is CASSHSSAGQETQYF.

J is TRBJ1-2 and V is TRBV20-1; TRBD1 is a possible D gene (6 bases). Trimming stripped 6 bases from V and 4 bases from J, with 24 bases between. This CDR3 has 16 residues. The germline gives CDR1 DFQATT, CDR2 SNEGSKA (reference sequence). The CDR3, as DNA: TGCAGTGCCATACGGGGGGCAGGGTCCCCCGGCTATGGCTACACCTTC. Protein product: CSAIRGAGSPGYGYTF.

This clonotype was seen a handful of times. The V call is TRBV19, the J call TRBJ1-2; D not resolved. Trimming removed 8 bases at V and 5 bases at J, with 27 bases between. Germline lookup yields CDR1 LNHDA and CDR2 SQIVND (reference sequence). CDR3 length: 17 amino acids. The CDR3 is CASLPEAGRTASYGYTF. CDR3 nucleotide sequence: TGTGCCAGTCTGCCGGAGGCAGGCAGAACCGCTTCTTATGGCTACACCTTC. Variable domain in full (rest from reference TRBV19 and TRBJ1-2): DGGITQSPKYLFRKEGQNVTLSCEQNLNHDAMYWYRQDPGQGLRLIYYSQIVNDFQKGDIAEGYSVSREKKESFPLTVTSAQKNPTAFYLCASLPEAGRTASYGYTFGSGTRLTVV.

This clonotype was seen only once. The chain has TRBV2 and TRBJ2-5; TRBD1 matches 7 bases. The V gene's germline CDR1 is SNHLY and CDR2 FYNNEI. The CDR3 consists of 15 residues. Trimming cost V 2 bases and J 4 bases; bases outside gene matches: 7. CDR3 in amino acids: CASSELTGVGETQYF. Written as DNA, the CDR3 is TGTGCCAGCAGTGAACTAACAGGGGTTGGAGAGACCCAGTACTTC.

V and J are TRBV2 and TRBJ1-1; tentatively, D is TRBD1 (5 bases). Germline V gives CDR1 SNHLY, CDR2 FYNNEI. This CDR3 spans 14 amino acids. V was cut by 3 bases and J by 1 base, with 9 bases left in between. CDR3 coding DNA: TGTGCCAGCAGTGACAGGGTCGGGAACACTGAAGCTTTCTTT. It encodes CASSDRVGNTEAFF.

This clonotype appeared a few times. CDR3 protein: CASGENQPQHF. The CDR3 nucleotides read TGTGCCAGTGGTGAGAATCAGCCCCAGCATTTT. The rearrangement uses TRBV19 and TRBJ1-5; the D is unclear. V dropped 8 bases and J dropped 4 bases, with 6 bases sitting between them. CDR3 size: 11 residues. The V gene's germline CDR1 is LNHDA and CDR2 SQIVND (reference sequence).